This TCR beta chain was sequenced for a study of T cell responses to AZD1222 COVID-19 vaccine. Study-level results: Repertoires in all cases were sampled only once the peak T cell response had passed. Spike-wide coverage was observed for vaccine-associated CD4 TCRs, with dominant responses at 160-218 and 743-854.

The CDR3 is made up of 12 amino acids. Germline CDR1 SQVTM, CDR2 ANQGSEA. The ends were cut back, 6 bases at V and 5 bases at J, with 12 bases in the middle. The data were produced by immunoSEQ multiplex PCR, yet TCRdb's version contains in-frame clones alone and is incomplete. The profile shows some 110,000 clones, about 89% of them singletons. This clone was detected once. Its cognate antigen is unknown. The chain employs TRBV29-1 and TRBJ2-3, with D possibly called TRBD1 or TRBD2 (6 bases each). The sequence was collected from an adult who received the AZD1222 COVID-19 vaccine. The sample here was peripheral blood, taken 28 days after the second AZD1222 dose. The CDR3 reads CSVTEGVDTQYF. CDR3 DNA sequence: TGCAGCGTAACGGAGGGGGTAGATACGCAGTATTTT.